This T cell receptor beta chain was observed in a study of CD8 T cells in Susac syndrome. Study-wide results and limits: An acknowledgment was made by the study that its TCR sequencing and HLA analysis involved relatively few individuals.

The CDR3 totals 14 residues. The V end was cut by 2 bases, the J end by 1 base, with 8 bases between. Germline V lookup: CDR1 PRHDT, CDR2 FYEKMQ (reference sequence). Random hexamers served to reverse transcribe roughly 0.5 to 1 ug RNA. A single record per CDR3 protein comes from TCRdb applying MiXCR to the immunoSEQ multiplex PCR reads. Here the sample spans more than 150,000 distinct CDR3 sequences, 90% to 95% being singletons. As for this clonotype: The antigen is undetermined.

The sample consisted of CD4+ T cells from PBMCs. The chain combines TRBV13 with TRBJ2-5, with D uncertain. The receptor's source is a human donor in good health. The DNA for the CDR3 is TGTGCCAGCAGCTTATCCCTATTCCAAGAGACCCAGTACTTC. This translates into CASSLSLFQETQYF.